These 20 T cell receptor beta chains were sequenced from one sample in a study of technical replicates of blood from four donors. Sequencing used immunoSEQ multiplex PCR; TCRdb keeps in-frame clones, though not all of them. The table lists under 65,000 clones, roughly 90% of them singletons. Sequences were obtained from PBMCs. The origin of the receptors is a human donor in good health. Some clones in this sample may be carry-over from other donors' samples.

The chain recombines TRBV7-3 with TRBJ2-1; D is unclear. Trimming took off 5 bases at V and 6 bases at J, with 20 bases between the two ends. The V gene's germline CDR1 is SGHTA and CDR2 FQGTGA. The CDR3 extends over 16 amino acids. This chain's CDR3 is CASSLGSAALGNEQFF. Here the CDR3 DNA reads TGTGCCAGCAGCCTCGGGTCCGCCGCCTTGGGCAATGAGCAGTTCTTC. Variable domain in full (rest from reference TRBV7-3 and TRBJ2-1): GAGVSQTPSNKVTEKGKYVELRCDPISGHTALYWYRQSLGQGPEFLIYFQGTGAADDSGLPNDRFFAVRPEGSVSTLKIQRTERGDSAVYLCASSLGSAALGNEQFFGPGTRLTVL.

This chain uses TRBV7-2 with TRBJ2-2; TRBD1 aligns across 7 bases. With 6 bases clipped from V and 0 bases from J, the junction kept 4 bases outside the gene matches. Per germline, CDR1 SGHTA and CDR2 FQGNSA. This CDR3 region has 15 residues. The CDR3 DNA reads as TGTGCCAGCAGTTACGACAGGGCGAACACCGGGGAGCTGTTTTTT. Its translation is CASSYDRANTGELFF.

The chain carries TRBV5-1 and TRBJ2-1, with 9 bases lining up with TRBD2. J lost 5 bases, V lost 9 bases, and 12 bases had no gene match. Per germline, CDR1 SGHRS and CDR2 YFSETQ. The CDR3 is made up of 15 amino acids. The CDR3, as DNA: TGCGCCAACCCTTATAGCGGGAGTCTACACAATGAGCAGTTCTTC. Encoded protein: CANPYSGSLHNEQFF.

The V gene is TRBV19, the J gene TRBJ1-5; D not certain. This CDR3 is 15 amino acids long. Germline CDR1 reads LNHDA; CDR2 reads SQIVND (reference sequence). V was trimmed by 2 bases and J by 3 bases, leaving 11 bases between them. CDR3 in DNA: TGTGCCAGTAGTATACCCCGCGGGAACAATCAGCCCCAGCATTTT. Its translation: CASSIPRGNNQPQHF.

The rearrangement links TRBV6-6 to TRBJ2-5, with 7 bases that match TRBD1. CDR1 is MNHNY and CDR2 is SVGAGI in the germline V gene (reference sequence). The CDR3 runs 13 residues. V shed 8 bases, J shed 11 bases, and the junction held 14 bases outside the gene matches. The CDR3 coding sequence is TGTGCCAGCGCCGGGACAGATGACAAAAGACAGTACTTC. As protein: CASAGTDDKRQYF.

CDR3 sequence (DNA): TGTGCCAGCAGCGTAGGGGGGGAGACCTACGAGCAGTACTTC. This codes for CASSVGGETYEQYF. The chain uses TRBV9 and TRBJ2-7, with D perhaps TRBD2 (6 bases). The germline CDR1 and CDR2 sequences are SGDLS and YYNGEE. V was cut by 0 bases and J by 2 bases, with 9 bases left in between. The length of the CDR3 is 14 residues. Supplemented by reference TRBV9 and TRBJ2-7, the full variable domain reads DSGVTQTPKHLITATGQRVTLRCSPRSGDLSVYWYQQSLDQGLQFLIQYYNGEERAKGNILERFSAQQFPDLHSELNLSSLELGDSALYFCASSVGGETYEQYFGPGTRLTVT.

V and J are TRBV15 and TRBJ1-4; 7 bases are shared with TRBD1. The germline gives CDR1 LNHNV, CDR2 YYDKDF (reference sequence). The CDR3 is 13 amino acids. With V trimmed by 5 bases and J by 8 bases, 5 bases remained unmatched. The CDR3 nucleotides are TGTGCCACCAGCGGGACAGAAACCGAAAAACTGTTTTTT. This encodes CATSGTETEKLFF.

The chain recombines TRBV7-7 with TRBJ2-6; D ambiguous. Germline CDR1 and CDR2: SSHAT and FNYEAQ (reference sequence). The CDR3 contains 17 residues. V was trimmed by 5 bases and J by 0 bases, leaving 14 bases between them. CDR3: CASSPLLRYSGANVLTF. The CDR3 nucleotides read TGTGCCAGCAGCCCCCTCCTACGTTACTCTGGGGCCAACGTCCTGACTTTC. The whole variable domain, remainder taken from reference TRBV7-7 and TRBJ2-6, is GAGVSQSPRYKVTKRGQDVTLRCDPISSHATLYWYQQALGQGPEFLTYFNYEAQPDKSGLPSDRFSAERPEGSISTLTIQRTEQRDSAMYRCASSPLLRYSGANVLTFGAGSRLTVL.

V gene TRBV7-3 combines with J gene TRBJ2-3, with D unresolved. In germline, CDR1 is SGHTA, CDR2 FQGTGA. V was cut by 5 bases and J by 0 bases, with 6 bases left in between. The CDR3 covers 13 residues. This chain's CDR3 is CASSLASTDTQYF. The CDR3 DNA is TGTGCCAGCAGCCTGGCTAGCACAGATACGCAGTATTTT.

The rearrangement links TRBV25-1 to TRBJ1-4; D not certain. The CDR3 runs 14 residues. Germline-derived CDR1 and CDR2 are MGHDK and SYGVNS. V lost 2 bases to trimming and J lost 3 bases, with 7 bases between them. CDR3 DNA sequence: TGTGCCAGCAGTGAACCGGGATCTAATGAAAAACTGTTTTTT. Its translation is CASSEPGSNEKLFF.

Notes on this clone: This sample includes further DNA sequences coding for the same CDR3. V and J are TRBV7-2 and TRBJ1-5; D gene ambiguous. This CDR3 is 13 amino acids long. Germline assignment: CDR1 SGHTA and CDR2 FQGNSA. The V gene lost 3 bases and the J gene lost 4 bases, with 7 bases spanning the gap. The CDR3 loop is CASSFSVNQPQHF. CDR3 nucleotide sequence: TGTGCCAGCAGCTTTTCAGTTAATCAGCCCCAGCATTTT.

This chain uses TRBV4-2 with TRBJ2-3, with D possibly TRBD2 on 6 matching bases. V lost 2 bases and J 1 base, leaving 10 bases between the germline ends. Germline-derived CDR1 and CDR2 are LGHNA and YNFKEQ. The CDR3 runs to 15 residues. Here the CDR3 DNA reads TGTGCCAGCAGCCAACTCGGGAGTGGCACAGATACGCAGTATTTT. Protein product: CASSQLGSGTDTQYF.

CDR3 loop: CASSLKMSSEQFF. CDR3 sequence (DNA): TGTGCCAGCAGCTTAAAAATGTCGAGCGAGCAGTTCTTC. The gene calls are TRBV11-1 and TRBJ2-1, with no clear D. Trimming took off 2 bases at V and 10 bases at J, with 12 bases between the two ends. The CDR3 consists of 13 residues. From germline, CDR1 is SGHAT and CDR2 FQDESV (reference sequence).

This chain links TRBV7-9 with TRBJ2-3; 10 positions agree with TRBD1. From germline, CDR1 is SEHNR and CDR2 FQNEAQ (reference sequence). This CDR3 spans 15 amino acids. V gave up 5 bases and J gave up 4 bases; unmatched junction bases: 6. In nucleotides, the CDR3 is TGTGCCAGCAGCCCCGGACAGGGGGTTTCAGATACGCAGTATTTT. Encoded protein: CASSPGQGVSDTQYF. Combining the CDR3 with reference TRBV7-9 and TRBJ2-3 gives the whole variable domain DTGVSQNPRHKITKRGQNVTFRCDPISEHNRLYWYRQTLGQGPEFLTYFQNEAQLEKSRLLSDRFSAERPKGSFSTLEIQRTEQGDSAMYLCASSPGQGVSDTQYFGPGTRLTVL.

V gene TRBV10-3 combines with J gene TRBJ2-1; 10 positions match TRBD2. This CDR3 has 16 residues. Per germline, CDR1 ENHRY and CDR2 SYGVKD. The V gene end was trimmed by 4 bases and the J gene end by 1 base; junction bases not matched to a gene: 4. The CDR3 protein is CAISGLAGVSYNEQFF. The CDR3 coding sequence is TGTGCCATCAGTGGGCTAGCGGGGGTATCCTACAATGAGCAGTTCTTC.

The V gene is TRBV7-8, the J gene TRBJ2-5; 11 nucleotides agree with TRBD2. The ends lost 4 bases at V and 4 bases at J; junction bases unmatched: 11. The CDR3 is 17 residues long. Germline lookup yields CDR1 SGHVS and CDR2 FQNEAQ. The CDR3 nucleotides are TGTGCCAGCAGCTCCAGAGGGACTAGCGGTTTGTTAGAGACCCAGTACTTC. It yields the protein CASSSRGTSGLLETQYF.

The CDR3 nucleotides read TGTGCCTGGAGCCTAGGACCCAGGAGGAATTCACCCCTCCACTTT. Its protein product is CAWSLGPRRNSPLHF. The V call is TRBV30, the J call TRBJ1-6; D remains unclear. The CDR3 covers 15 residues. Germline lookup yields CDR1 GTSNPN and CDR2 SVGIG (reference sequence). The V end was cut by 3 bases, the J end by 7 bases, with 16 bases between.

The J gene is TRBJ1-2, the V gene TRBV11-2, with 8 bases aligning to TRBD1. The junction had 5 bases not matched to a gene; V was cut back by 5 bases and J by 3 bases. This CDR3 is 14 amino acids long. Looked up from germline, CDR1 is SGHAT and CDR2 is FQNNGV. The CDR3 region is CASSRPGGYYGYTF. The CDR3 DNA reads as TGTGCCAGCAGCCGTCCAGGGGGCTACTATGGCTACACCTTC.

The CDR3 bases are TGTGCCAGCAGCCCTACTTGGGGGGGTACGCAGTATTTT. Encoded protein: CASSPTWGGTQYF. This chain connects TRBV5-4 to TRBJ2-3; 7 bases are shared with TRBD2. This CDR3 contains 13 residues. Looked up from germline, CDR1 is SGHNT and CDR2 is YYREEE (reference sequence). J lost 8 bases, V lost 4 bases, and 7 bases had no gene match. Using reference TRBV5-4 and TRBJ2-3 for the parts outside the CDR3, the full variable domain is ETGVTQSPTHLIKTRGQQVTLRCSSQSGHNTVSWYQQALGQGPQFIFQYYREEENGRGNFPPRFSGLQFPNYSSELNVNALELDDSALYLCASSPTWGGTQYFGPGTRLTVL.

DNA of the CDR3: TGTGCCAGCAGCTTGACTAGCGCCGGGGAGCTGTTTTTT. Translated, it gives CASSLTSAGELFF. The V and J genes are TRBV7-3 and TRBJ2-2; 8 positions match TRBD2. CDR1 is SGHTA and CDR2 is FQGTGA in the germline V gene. V dropped 3 bases and J dropped 6; count of bases not matched to a gene: 0. This CDR3 region has 13 residues.